What follows are 12 T cell receptor beta chains derived from one specimen sequenced in a study of T-cell memory formation after mild COVID-19. A single record per CDR3 protein comes from TCRdb applying MiXCR to the 5' RACE reads. The top ten clones hold more than 20% of a sample with about 270,000 distinct CDR3 sequences, roughly 18% of them seen once. The sample was PBMCs or a T cell subset sorted from them (not recorded which). The receptors stem from a man aged 18 to 30 who had mild COVID-19 (a few samples of this study predate the infection). Cell type and time point are not known.

This clonotype was counted ten times or more. The genes are TRBV7-9 and TRBJ2-5; no clear D. V was clipped by 6 bases and J by 3 bases, with 8 bases between them. This CDR3 has 12 amino acids. Germline assignment: CDR1 SEHNR and CDR2 FQNEAQ (reference sequence). The CDR3 loop is CASSRAEETQYF. CDR3 nucleotide sequence: TGTGCCAGCAGTCGGGCAGAAGAGACCCAGTACTTC.

The chain employs TRBV6-2 or TRBV6-3 and TRBJ2-7; tentative D call: TRBD2 (5 bases). Trimming took off 0 bases at V and 7 bases at J, with 13 bases between the two ends. This CDR3 region has 14 residues. From germline, CDR1 is MNHEY and CDR2 SVGEGT. CDR3 residues: CASSYSMAGGEQYF. The CDR3 region has the DNA TGTGCCAGCAGTTACTCGATGGCAGGCGGGGAGCAGTACTTC.

A few counts support this clonotype. The gene calls are TRBV5-1 and TRBJ2-3; 9 nucleotides align to TRBD1. V lost 3 bases to trimming and J lost 6 bases; unmatched junction nucleotides: 5. Per the germline V gene, CDR1 is SGHRS and CDR2 is YFSETQ. This CDR3 has 14 amino acids. The CDR3 loop is CASSSGQGSDTQYF. The CDR3 DNA sequence: TGCGCCAGCAGCTCAGGACAGGGGTCGGATACGCAGTATTTT.

This clonotype was picked up a small number of times. This chain joins TRBV15 and TRBJ1-5; no reliable D call. Germline V CDR1 and CDR2: LNHNV, YYDKDF (reference sequence). CDR3 length: 15 amino acids. V lost 1 base to trimming and J lost 0 bases, with 7 bases between them. The CDR3 spells CATSRAPHSNQPQHF. CDR3 coding DNA: TGTGCCACCAGCAGAGCGCCGCATAGCAATCAGCCCCAGCATTTT.

In nucleotides, the CDR3 is TGTGCCATCAGTGAGTCGACCTGGGGCGAGGAGACCCAGTACTTC. Its translation is CAISESTWGEETQYF. The genes are TRBV10-3 and TRBJ2-5; TRBD1 is a possible D gene (5 bases). Germline V CDR1 and CDR2: ENHRY, SYGVKD. V lost 0 bases and J 5 bases, leaving 13 bases between the germline ends. The CDR3 loop spans 15 amino acids.

This clonotype was picked up a small number of times. The chain has TRBV15 and TRBJ1-5, with 7 bases lining up with TRBD1. Germline V CDR1 and CDR2: LNHNV, YYDKDF (reference sequence). Germline trimming cut 7 bases from V and 0 bases from J; bases unmatched to any gene: 3. This CDR3 is built from 14 residues. The CDR3 spells CATTQGDSNQPQHF. CDR3 DNA sequence: TGTGCCACCACCCAGGGGGATAGCAATCAGCCCCAGCATTTT.

This clonotype was seen a few times. The chain recombines TRBV6-5 with TRBJ1-2; the D is unclear. Per germline, CDR1 MNHEY and CDR2 SVGAGI. V lost 5 bases and J lost 3, with 10 bases in between. CDR3 length equals 13 residues. The CDR3 sequence is CASSRPRDYGYTF. CDR3 coding DNA: TGTGCCAGCAGTCGACCGCGCGACTATGGCTACACCTTC.

This clonotype was recorded a few times. V is TRBV10-2 and J is TRBJ2-5; a weak D match, TRBD1 (6 bases). V lost 9 bases and J lost 3, with 17 bases in between. This CDR3 contains 14 residues. CDR1 and CDR2 (germline): WSHSY, SAAADI. The CDR3 region has the DNA TGCGCCAGTAGTAACAACAGGGAAGAAGAGACCCAGTACTTC. This translates into CASSNNREEETQYF.

The genes are TRBV27 and TRBJ2-7; maybe TRBD1 (7 bases). The CDR3 runs 15 residues. Germline CDR1 MNHEY, CDR2 SMNVEV (reference sequence). V lost 1 base and J 4 bases, leaving 14 bases between the germline ends. The CDR3 DNA is TGTGCCAGCAGTTTATTGTACAGGGGAGGTTACGAGCAGTACGTC. Its translation is CASSLLYRGGYEQYV.

There are a few counts of this clonotype. The chain joins TRBV25-1 to TRBJ2-5; 11 positions match TRBD2. The trim removed 4 bases at V and 2 bases at J, leaving 0 bases unmatched. CDR1 is MGHDK and CDR2 is SYGVNS in the germline V gene. The CDR3 is 14 residues long. The CDR3 DNA follows: TGTGCCAGCAGTGGACTAGCGGGGCAAGAGACCCAGTACTTC. Amino acid sequence: CASSGLAGQETQYF.

Details on this clonotype: Given a much more abundant clone one base away, this may be a read error. This rearrangement joins TRBV5-1 to TRBJ2-5; D possibly uses TRBD1 or TRBD2 (5 bases each). The CDR3 is made up of 14 amino acids. The germline V gene has CDR1 SGHRS and CDR2 YFSETQ. The CDR3 spells CASSLERGQETKYF. The CDR3 nucleotides are TGCGCCAGCAGCCTGGAGAGGGGCCAAGAGACCAAGTACTTC.

The chain combines TRBV7-6 with TRBJ2-1; 10 positions match TRBD2. V lost 5 bases to trimming and J lost 4 bases; unmatched junction nucleotides: 5. CDR1 and CDR2 (germline): SGHVS, FNYEAQ. CDR3 length: 15 amino acids. The chain's CDR3 is CASSHGTSEYNEQFF. Here the CDR3 DNA reads TGTGCCAGCAGCCACGGGACTAGCGAGTACAATGAGCAGTTCTTC.